A selection of T cell receptor beta chains follows, all from one sample in a study of cytomegalovirus exposure and HLA in healthy donors. Here immunoSEQ multiplex PCR was the method, and the copy in TCRdb shows in-frame clones only, minus some. The table has 200,000 or so clones, roughly 82% seen once. The sample was PBMCs. The origin of the receptors is a man between 18 and 35 years old in good health and CMV-seropositive. Each CDR3 is given with its conserved first and last residue. The order of the fields is CDR3 protein, CDR3 DNA, D gene, V gene, clone size, J gene. A D gene is named only where the DNA matches it firmly. Some rows have no size entry. The others give once, few or many, or a class for an expanded clone.

CDR3 protein: CASSLGPIRDRGDGYTF; CDR3 DNA: TGTGCCAGCAGCTTGGGCCCCATCCGGGATCGGGGGGATGGCTACACCTTC; D gene: NA; V gene: TRBV7-2; clone size: NA; J gene: TRBJ1-2
CDR3 protein: CASTLGTAQTYNEQFF; CDR3 DNA: TGTGCCAGTACCCTCGGGACTGCGCAAACCTACAATGAGCAGTTCTTC; D gene: NA; V gene: TRBV19; clone size: NA; J gene: TRBJ2-1
CDR3 protein: CASSLRPEGGEQYF; CDR3 DNA: TGTGCCAGCAGCTTGAGGCCGGAGGGGGGGGAGCAGTACTTC; D gene: NA; V gene: TRBV7-2; clone size: NA; J gene: TRBJ2-7
CDR3 protein: CASSWTGGVDTQYF; CDR3 DNA: TGTGCCAGCAGCTGGACAGGGGGCGTAGATACGCAGTATTTT; D gene: TRBD1; V gene: TRBV5-6; clone size: NA; J gene: TRBJ2-3
CDR3 protein: CASSLKWAGKTYEQYF; CDR3 DNA: TGTGCCAGCAGCTTAAAGTGGGCAGGGAAAACCTACGAGCAGTACTTC; D gene: NA; V gene: TRBV7-8; clone size: NA; J gene: TRBJ2-7
CDR3 protein: CASSADSSRSYEQYF; CDR3 DNA: TGTGCCAGCAGTGCCGACTCTTCTCGCTCCTACGAGCAGTACTTC; D gene: NA; V gene: TRBV2; clone size: few; J gene: TRBJ2-7
CDR3 protein: CASSLTSGRRTYEQYF; CDR3 DNA: TGCGCCAGCAGCCTGACTAGCGGGAGGCGGACCTACGAGCAGTACTTC; D gene: TRBD2; V gene: TRBV5-1; clone size: NA; J gene: TRBJ2-7
CDR3 protein: CASSLGLTTGELFF; CDR3 DNA: TGTGCCAGCAGCTTAGGGCTAACAACCGGGGAGCTGTTTTTT; D gene: NA; V gene: TRBV7-3; clone size: few; J gene: TRBJ2-2
CDR3 protein: CSVEIETGEQYF; CDR3 DNA: TGCAGCGTTGAAATAGAGACAGGCGAGCAGTACTTC; D gene: NA; V gene: TRBV29-1; clone size: NA; J gene: TRBJ2-7
CDR3 protein: CASSRPTIPGGETQYF; CDR3 DNA: TGTGCCAGCAGCCGCCCCACTATTCCGGGAGGAGAGACCCAGTACTTC; D gene: TRBD2; V gene: TRBV7-9; clone size: NA; J gene: TRBJ2-5
CDR3 protein: CASSQSGLAGLGDTQYF; CDR3 DNA: TGCGCCAGCAGCCAATCGGGACTAGCGGGCCTAGGGGATACGCAGTATTTT; D gene: TRBD2; V gene: TRBV4-3; clone size: NA; J gene: TRBJ2-3
CDR3 protein: CASSLEGTSLEQYF; CDR3 DNA: TGTGCCAGCAGCTTAGAAGGGACATCTCTCGAGCAGTACTTC; D gene: NA; V gene: TRBV5-4; clone size: once; J gene: TRBJ2-7
CDR3 protein: CASSMGLARRTDTQYF; CDR3 DNA: TGTGCCAGCAGTATGGGACTAGCGAGGCGCACAGATACGCAGTATTTT; D gene: TRBD2; V gene: TRBV27; clone size: NA; J gene: TRBJ2-3
CDR3 protein: CASSVGDRAYNEQFF; CDR3 DNA: TGTGCCAGCAGCGTAGGGGACAGGGCTTACAATGAGCAGTTCTTC; D gene: TRBD1; V gene: TRBV9; clone size: NA; J gene: TRBJ2-1
CDR3 protein: CASSQPTGGRKWQYF; CDR3 DNA: TGCGCCAGCAGCCAACCGACAGGGGGCCGTAAGTGGCAGTACTTC; D gene: TRBD1; V gene: TRBV4-1; clone size: NA; J gene: TRBJ2-7
CDR3 protein: CASSSLVGGGRTDTQYF; CDR3 DNA: TGTGCCAGCAGTTCCCTGGTTGGCGGGGGACGCACAGATACGCAGTATTTT; D gene: TRBD2; V gene: TRBV27; clone size: NA; J gene: TRBJ2-3
CDR3 protein: CASSYSGGRNEQFF; CDR3 DNA: TGTGCCAGCAGTTATTCAGGGGGCCGGAATGAGCAGTTCTTC; D gene: TRBD1; V gene: TRBV6-5; clone size: NA; J gene: TRBJ2-1
CDR3 protein: CASSARTGSGTEAFF; CDR3 DNA: TGTGCCAGCAGTGCCAGGACAGGGTCGGGGACTGAAGCTTTCTTT; D gene: TRBD1; V gene: TRBV27; clone size: NA; J gene: TRBJ1-1
CDR3 protein: CASSYGTGGYEQYF; CDR3 DNA: TGTGCCAGCAGTTACGGGACAGGGGGGTACGAGCAGTACTTC; D gene: TRBD1; V gene: TRBV6-6; clone size: few; J gene: TRBJ2-7
CDR3 protein: CASSIPGQGLNVLTF; CDR3 DNA: TGTGCCAGCAGTATACCTGGACAGGGTTTGAACGTCCTGACTTTC; D gene: TRBD1; V gene: TRBV6-6; clone size: NA; J gene: TRBJ2-6
CDR3 protein: CASSYLTGAREKLFF; CDR3 DNA: TGTGCCAGCAGTTACCTCACAGGGGCGCGTGAAAAACTGTTTTTT; D gene: TRBD1; V gene: TRBV6-5; clone size: NA; J gene: TRBJ1-4
CDR3 protein: CASGENSFLEQYF; CDR3 DNA: TGTGCCAGCGGGGAGAACAGTTTTCTAGAGCAGTACTTC; D gene: NA; V gene: TRBV6-1; clone size: NA; J gene: TRBJ2-7